This T cell receptor (beta chain) stems from a study of cytomegalovirus exposure and HLA in healthy donors. Regarding the study as a whole: Researchers reported that a few CMV-associated chains were confirmed in vitro as CMV antigen-specific. Per published reports, the classifier diagnosed cytomegalovirus status with high specificity and sensitivity. Cytomegalovirus association was assigned to over 150 TCR beta chains. Upon later analysis, TCR association rates were observed to vary by HLA locus, being highest for DRB1 and lowest for HLA-C.

13 Jbeta primers and 60 Vbeta primers were used for the PCR. Repertoires were generated with immunoSEQ multiplex PCR, while TCRdb's copy carries only in-frame clones and drops some. This sample has around 140,000 clones, with around 78% found just once. Germline CDR1 GTSNPN, CDR2 SVGIG (reference sequence). The trim removed 4 bases at V and 1 base at J, leaving 5 bases unmatched. The CDR3 totals 14 residues. Concerning this clone itself: Its antigen is undetermined.

The origin of this receptor is a woman aged 18-29 years in good health and CMV-seropositive. Sequenced input: PBMCs. The chain has TRBV30 and TRBJ1-2; 8 bases line up with TRBD1. CDR3: CAWTGGGNNYGYTF. CDR3 nucleotides: TGTGCCTGGACAGGGGGCGGTAATAACTATGGCTACACCTTC.